This T cell receptor (beta chain) originates from a study of blood T cell repertoires in COVID-19. Study context: COVID-19 samples from acute and convalescent phases originated in the United States, Italy and Spain. T cells, B-cell-depleted T cells, or PBMCs provided the cDNA or gDNA that served as material.

In germline, CDR1 is MNHEY, CDR2 SVGAGI. This CDR3 region has 16 residues. Between the trimmed V and J ends, which lost 2 bases and 2 bases, there was a span of 15 bases. In the original workflow: Cell counts per sample came from amplifying reference gene primers. The assay was immunoSEQ multiplex PCR, and TCRdb's table has in-frame clones only and misses some. From that table come the V and J calls and clone size; the DNA was used to work out D and trimming. This table holds tens of thousands of clones, roughly 76% found once. Sequencing input: peripheral blood. The sequence was obtained from a woman in her 70s with acute or convalescent COVID-19. The rearrangement links TRBV6-5 to TRBJ1-2, with a weak D call TRBD1 (6 bases). The chain's CDR3 is CASSYEGGVGNYGYTF. DNA of the CDR3: TGTGCCAGCAGTTACGAAGGGGGAGTTGGAAACTATGGCTACACCTTC.